This TCR beta chain was found in a study of blood T cell repertoires in COVID-19. About the study: Acute and convalescent COVID-19 specimens originated in the United States, Italy and Spain.

Data came from immunoSEQ multiplex PCR; TCRdb stores just in-frame clones and leaves some out. The sample carries about 120,000 clones, more than 75% recorded once. Concerning this clone itself: Compared with germline, one end of the junction differs, possibly owing to a read error.

Germline loops: CDR1 SGHAT, CDR2 FQNNGV. CDR3 length: 14 residues. The origin of this receptor is a woman in her forties or fifties with acute or convalescent COVID-19. Sequencing was carried out using peripheral blood. The chain uses TRBV11-2 and TRBJ2-1, with TRBD1 identical over 10 bases. CDR3 bases: TGTGCCAGCAGCCCCCGGACAGGGGGTCTTGAGGAGTTCTTC. Translation gives CASSPRTGGLEEFF.